This entry lists 4 T cell receptor beta chains sequenced from one sample in a study of T cells expressing NK-cell markers. TCRdb reprocessed the 5' RACE reads and keeps a single row for each CDR3 protein, giving no DNA. Its table lists over 200,000 distinct CDR3 sequences. The sequencing sample was made of blood T cells: a sorted CD56 or NKG2C T cell subset, CD4+ or CD8+ T cells, or bulk PBMC T cells (not recorded which). These receptors originate from a man between 18 and 35 years old in good health.

This chain joins TRBV6-1 and TRBJ2-1; TCRdb outputs TRBD2, but without DNA this stays unchecked. This CDR3 region has 14 residues. Looked up from germline, CDR1 is MNHNS and CDR2 is SASEGT. CDR3 region: CASRPPELYNEQFF.

The rearrangement links TRBV24-1 to TRBJ2-1; TCRdb indicates TRBD1, and absent DNA this call remains unverified. CDR3 length: 14 amino acids. In germline, CDR1 is KGHDR, CDR2 SFDVKD. The CDR3 protein is CATPMGAKWDEQFF.

The CDR3 is CSARGSSGKHTDTQYF. The rearrangement links TRBV20-1 to TRBJ2-3; the D call from TCRdb, TRBD2, cannot be confirmed without DNA. Germline V lookup: CDR1 DFQATT, CDR2 SNEGSKA (reference sequence). The CDR3 sequence is 16 residues long.

The chain couples TRBV20-1 to TRBJ1-1. There are 16 residues in the CDR3. Germline V gene lookup returns CDR1 DFQATT and CDR2 SNEGSKA (reference sequence). The CDR3 protein is CSARDWPDFGDTEAFF.